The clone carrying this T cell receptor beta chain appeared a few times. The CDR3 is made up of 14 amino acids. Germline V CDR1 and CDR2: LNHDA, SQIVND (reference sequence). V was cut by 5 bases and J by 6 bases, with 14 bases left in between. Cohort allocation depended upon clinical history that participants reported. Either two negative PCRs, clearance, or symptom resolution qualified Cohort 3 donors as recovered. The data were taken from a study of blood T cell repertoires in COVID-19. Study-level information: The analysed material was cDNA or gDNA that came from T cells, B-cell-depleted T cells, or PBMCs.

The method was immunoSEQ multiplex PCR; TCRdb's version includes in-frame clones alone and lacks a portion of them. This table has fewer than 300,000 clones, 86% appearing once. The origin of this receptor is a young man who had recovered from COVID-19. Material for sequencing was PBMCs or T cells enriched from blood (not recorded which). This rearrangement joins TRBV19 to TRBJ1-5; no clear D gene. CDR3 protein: CASSLAAGGQPQHF. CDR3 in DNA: TGTGCCAGTAGTCTGGCGGCCGGCGGTCAGCCCCAGCATTTT.